The 32 T cell receptor beta chains presented below share a single source sample, sequenced in a study of identical twins. Each CDR3 protein is one row after TCRdb ran MiXCR on the 5' RACE reads. The sample yields some 250,000 distinct CDR3 sequences, approximately 5.9% seen once. The data also belong to a second study, concerning T cells expressing NK-cell markers.

Material for sequencing was CD8+ T cells sorted from blood. Receptors were obtained from a woman aged 18 to 35 in good health.

This clonotype showed up many times. This chain uses TRBV11-2 with TRBJ2-3, with D possibly TRBD2 on 5 matching bases. V gave up 2 bases and J gave up 8 bases, with 20 bases separating them. The CDR3 runs to 16 residues. Germline CDR1 and CDR2: SGHAT and FQNNGV. The CDR3 DNA reads as TGTGCCAGCAGCTTATATAGCGTACTGCATGCCCGTACGCAGTATTTT. Encoded protein: CASSLYSVLHARTQYF.

The chain couples TRBV27 to TRBJ1-1; possible D gene TRBD1, 6 bases. Trimming removed 3 bases from V and 6 bases from J, with 11 bases in between. Germline CDR1 reads MNHEY; CDR2 reads SMNVEV (reference sequence). The CDR3 has 13 amino acids. In nucleotides, the CDR3 is TGTGCCAGCAGTTTGCAGGGGAGTCCTGAAGCTTTCTTT. This translates into CASSLQGSPEAFF.

This clonotype was observed many times. V and J are TRBV14 and TRBJ2-1; 9 nucleotides line up with TRBD2. The J segment lost 1 base and the V segment lost 7 bases, leaving 2 bases of the junction unmatched. CDR3 length equals 14 residues. The germline CDR1 and CDR2 sequences are SGHDN and FVKESK. The CDR3 reads CASNLAGSYNEQFF. The CDR3 region has the DNA TGTGCCAGCAACCTAGCGGGATCCTACAATGAGCAGTTCTTC.

V usage is TRBV15 and J usage is TRBJ2-3, with D possibly TRBD2 on 6 matching bases. Germline V gives CDR1 LNHNV, CDR2 YYDKDF (reference sequence). The CDR3 is 15 residues long. The V end was cut by 0 bases, the J end by 3 bases, with 10 bases between. Here the CDR3 reads CATSREGTATDTQYF. Written as DNA, the CDR3 is TGTGCCACCAGCAGAGAAGGGACTGCGACAGATACGCAGTATTTT.

This clonotype has a single count. The chain joins TRBV29-1 to TRBJ2-7; 9 nucleotides match TRBD1. Germline V gene lookup returns CDR1 SQVTM and CDR2 ANQGSEA. The CDR3 runs 13 residues. J lost 1 base, V lost 5 bases, and 3 bases had no gene match. CDR3 DNA: TGCAGCGTTACGACAGGGGGATCCTACGAGCAGTACTTC. It yields the protein CSVTTGGSYEQYF.

This clonotype was picked up a small number of times. The rearrangement links TRBV6-4 to TRBJ1-5; D remains ambiguous. Germline assignment: CDR1 MRHNA and CDR2 SNTAGT. The CDR3 extends over 14 amino acids. The V and J ends lost 2 bases and 2 bases respectively, with 7 bases between them. The CDR3 protein is CASSDGWGNQPQHF. The CDR3 DNA is TGTGCCAGCAGTGACGGCTGGGGCAATCAGCCCCAGCATTTT.

This clonotype came up a few times. The rearrangement uses TRBV20-1 and TRBJ2-1; 13 positions agree with TRBD2. The CDR3 is 17 residues long. Germline V lookup: CDR1 DFQATT, CDR2 SNEGSKA (reference sequence). V was pared by 3 bases and J by 9 bases, with 14 bases of the junction left unmatched. CDR3 coding DNA: TGCAGTGCTAGCCCGCCGGTAACTAGCGGGGGGGCCTCTGAGCAGTTCTTC. This encodes CSASPPVTSGGASEQFF.

This clonotype has just a few counts. This chain links TRBV7-3 with TRBJ2-2; 10 bases match TRBD2. V shed 4 bases and J 6 bases; nucleotides not matched to a gene: 2. Per the germline V gene, CDR1 is SGHTA and CDR2 is FQGTGA. This CDR3 is built from 14 residues. CDR3 bases: TGTGCCAGCAGCTACAGCGGGGGGGCCGGGGAGCTGTTTTTT. Translated, it gives CASSYSGGAGELFF.

This clonotype was counted a few times. The chain joins TRBV6-5 to TRBJ1-1, with D perhaps matching TRBD1 (6 bases). The V and J ends lost 2 bases and 5 bases respectively, with 12 bases between them. This CDR3 region has 14 residues. CDR1 and CDR2 from the germline V gene are MNHEY and SVGAGI. CDR3 coding DNA: TGTGCCAGCAGTTACGAGGGGGGTGGTACTGAAGCTTTCTTT. The encoded protein is CASSYEGGGTEAFF.

This clonotype turned up a few times. This chain joins TRBV10-1 and TRBJ1-1; possibly TRBD1 for D (5 bases). Germline V gene data show CDR1 as WNHNN and CDR2 as SYGVQD (reference sequence). Trimming took 3 bases from V and 8 from J, leaving 13 bases between them. CDR3 length: 13 amino acids. The CDR3 protein is CASSDYGTGEAFF. CDR3 DNA sequence: TGCGCCAGCAGTGACTATGGGACGGGAGAAGCTTTCTTT.

Many counts were recorded for this clonotype. The rearrangement joins TRBV5-6 to TRBJ1-2; 10 nucleotides line up with TRBD1. Trimming took 7 bases from V and 8 from J; bases not matched to a gene: 14. The CDR3 is 15 amino acids. Looked up from germline, CDR1 is SGHDT and CDR2 is YYEEEE. The CDR3 DNA reads TGTGCCAGCCGGACCCCGGGACAGGGGTTAGAGGGCTACACCTTC. Translation: CASRTPGQGLEGYTF.

This clonotype came up a few times. The chain recombines TRBV29-1 with TRBJ1-1, with D uncertain. The V and J ends lost 5 bases and 0 bases respectively, with 4 bases between them. Germline V gives CDR1 SQVTM, CDR2 ANQGSEA. The CDR3 runs to 11 residues. The CDR3 loop reads CSVWVNTEAFF. The DNA for the CDR3 is TGCAGCGTTTGGGTGAACACTGAAGCTTTCTTT.

J is TRBJ2-2 and V is TRBV20-1; no clear D. In germline, CDR1 is DFQATT, CDR2 SNEGSKA (reference sequence). CDR3 length: 11 residues. V was trimmed by 4 bases and J by 5 bases, leaving 5 bases between them. This chain's CDR3 is CSAIGTGELFF. For the CDR3, the DNA is TGCAGTGCTATTGGGACCGGGGAGCTGTTTTTT.

The chain carries TRBV6-1 and TRBJ2-1; TRBD1 matches 7 bases. The CDR3 extends over 14 amino acids. V lost 4 bases to trimming and J lost 7 bases; unmatched junction nucleotides: 7. Germline V gene data show CDR1 as MNHNS and CDR2 as SASEGT. CDR3 residues: CASSGQGVGNEQFF. The CDR3 nucleotides read TGTGCCAGCAGTGGACAGGGAGTTGGGAATGAGCAGTTCTTC.

The chain has TRBV9 and TRBJ2-3; the D gene is possibly TRBD2 (7 bases). V lost 5 bases, J lost 2 bases, and 18 bases lay in between. The CDR3 is 16 amino acids. Germline-derived CDR1 and CDR2 are SGDLS and YYNGEE. The CDR3 sequence is CASSAPWAGATDTQYF. CDR3 bases: TGTGCCAGCAGTGCCCCATGGGCGGGGGCCACAGATACGCAGTATTTT.

This rearrangement joins TRBV12-3 or TRBV12-4 to TRBJ2-1; the D gene is possibly TRBD2 (6 bases). The V end lost 7 bases, the J end lost 9 bases, and 19 bases lay between the germline ends. The CDR3 length is 14 residues. CDR3 sequence (DNA): TGTGCCAGCACCCCCGGGAGCCCAAGAGCTGAGCAGTTCTTC. This gives the protein CASTPGSPRAEQFF.

V and J are TRBV11-3 and TRBJ2-1; 14 bases match TRBD2. The germline CDR1 and CDR2 sequences are SGHNT and YENEEA. The CDR3 has 16 amino acids. The trim removed 1 base at V and 8 bases at J, leaving 4 bases unmatched. Here the CDR3 reads CASSLGGLAGVDEQFF. The CDR3 bases are TGTGCCAGCAGCTTAGGGGGACTAGCGGGAGTCGATGAGCAGTTCTTC.

This clonotype was seen a few times. The chain joins TRBV27 to TRBJ1-4; TRBD1 might be the D (6 bases). The CDR3 has 15 amino acids. Between the trimmed V and J ends, which lost 8 bases and 7 bases, there was a span of 20 bases. Germline CDR1 MNHEY, CDR2 SMNVEV (reference sequence). CDR3 amino acids: CASQPGGGASEKLFF. Here the CDR3 DNA reads TGTGCCAGCCAACCCGGGGGGGGGGCGAGTGAAAAACTGTTTTTT.

The V and J genes are TRBV5-1 and TRBJ2-1; the D is unclear. CDR3 length: 16 residues. Germline loops: CDR1 SGHRS, CDR2 YFSETQ. Trimming took off 3 bases at V and 0 bases at J, with 13 bases between the two ends. CDR3 protein: CASSYLGHSSYNEQFF. CDR3 DNA sequence: TGCGCCAGCAGCTACTTGGGCCACAGCTCCTACAATGAGCAGTTCTTC.

This clonotype was recorded many times. The chain combines TRBV3-1 with TRBJ2-1; 8 positions agree with TRBD1. In germline, CDR1 is LGHDT, CDR2 YNNKEL (reference sequence). After removal of 0 bases from V and 7 bases from J, the junction contained 8 bases not matched to a gene. The CDR3 runs to 16 residues. The CDR3 DNA reads TGTGCCAGCAGCCAAGATATCAGGGGGCTTTTTAATGAGCAGTTCTTC. Protein sequence: CASSQDIRGLFNEQFF.

This clonotype showed up just a few times. This chain uses TRBV10-2 with TRBJ2-3; TRBD2 matches at 7 bases. With V trimmed by 8 bases and J by 4 bases, 9 bases remained unmatched. The CDR3 has 14 residues. CDR1 and CDR2 from the germline V gene are WSHSY and SAAADI. This CDR3 reads CASAREIFADTQYF. For the CDR3, the DNA is TGCGCCAGCGCGCGGGAGATATTCGCAGATACGCAGTATTTT.

The rearrangement uses TRBV2 and TRBJ2-7; 8 nucleotides agree with TRBD2. V shed 3 bases, J shed 1 base, and the junction held 8 bases outside the gene matches. The CDR3 extends over 16 amino acids. CDR1 is SNHLY and CDR2 is FYNNEI in the germline V gene. CDR3 nucleotides: TGTGCCAGCAGTGACCTAGCGGGTGTACTTTCCTACGAGCAGTACTTC. Translated: CASSDLAGVLSYEQYF.

This clonotype was seen a few times. The chain couples TRBV5-5 to TRBJ2-1; D unclear. This CDR3 comprises 12 residues. Germline V lookup: CDR1 SGHKS, CDR2 YYEKEE (reference sequence). V was pared by 2 bases and J by 7 bases, with 7 bases between. DNA of the CDR3: TGTGCCAGCAGCTTCTTTGGGAATGAGCAGTTCTTC. Amino acid sequence: CASSFFGNEQFF.

The chain combines TRBV10-3 with TRBJ2-5; D perhaps matches TRBD1 (6 bases). The CDR3 is 16 residues long. CDR1 and CDR2 (germline): ENHRY, SYGVKD. V shed 7 bases and J shed 5 bases, with 23 bases lying between them. The CDR3 DNA follows: TGTGCCATCATAGAGGGGGACACTCGAGGGCGGGAGACCCAGTACTTC. As protein: CAIIEGDTRGRETQYF.

V and J are TRBV12-3 or TRBV12-4 and TRBJ2-1; 10 nucleotides align to TRBD2. With V trimmed by 1 base and J by 0 bases, 6 bases remained unmatched. The CDR3 has 18 residues. The CDR3 region has the DNA TGTGCCAGCAGTTTAGAATACGAGCGGGGGGGCTCCTACAATGAGCAGTTCTTC. Protein product: CASSLEYERGGSYNEQFF.

The gene calls are TRBV10-3 and TRBJ2-3; a possible D gene is TRBD2 (6 bases). The CDR3 extends over 14 amino acids. V lost 11 bases, J lost 0 bases, and 15 bases lay in between. Germline V gene data show CDR1 as ENHRY and CDR2 as SYGVKD. The CDR3 loop is CASTGVLSTDTQYF. The CDR3 bases are TGTGCCTCCACGGGGGTGCTAAGCACAGATACGCAGTATTTT.

This clonotype was found many times. The chain is built from TRBV27 and TRBJ2-1, with 13 nucleotides matching TRBD2. This CDR3 comprises 14 residues. Losses at the gene ends were 3 bases for V and 9 bases for J; bases not matched to a gene: 2. The germline V gene encodes CDR1 MNHEY and CDR2 SMNVEV (reference sequence). CDR3 in DNA: TGTGCCAGCAGTTTGACTAGCGGGAGGAGTGAGCAGTTCTTC. Its protein is CASSLTSGRSEQFF.

This clonotype was counted at least ten times. The V gene is TRBV4-3, the J gene TRBJ1-3; TRBD1 is a possible D gene (5 bases). The V gene lost 0 bases and the J gene lost 9 bases, with 21 bases spanning the gap. CDR3 length equals 17 residues. CDR1 and CDR2 (germline): LGHNA, YSLEER. CDR3 loop: CASSQDRPGQGSITIYF. The CDR3 DNA sequence: TGCGCCAGCAGCCAAGACCGGCCGGGTCAGGGTAGTATCACCATATATTTT.

The sample holds a few counts of this clonotype. This chain joins TRBV30 and TRBJ2-6; either TRBD1 or TRBD2 may fit D (5 bases each). This CDR3 contains 13 residues. Trimming took off 5 bases at V and 4 bases at J, with 9 bases between the two ends. CDR1 is GTSNPN and CDR2 is SVGIG in the germline V gene (reference sequence). Here the CDR3 DNA reads TGTGCCTGGGTCGGGACGGGGGCCAACGTCCTGACTTTC. It codes for CAWVGTGANVLTF.

This clonotype was seen ten or more times. The chain couples TRBV2 to TRBJ1-1; D is undetermined. This CDR3 has 14 amino acids. Germline V lookup: CDR1 SNHLY, CDR2 FYNNEI. V shed 2 bases and J shed 0 bases, with 7 bases lying between them. The DNA for the CDR3 is TGTGCCAGCAGTGAAAGCTTGATGAACACTGAAGCTTTCTTT. Its translation is CASSESLMNTEAFF.

This clonotype was seen ten or more times. The J gene is TRBJ2-1, the V gene TRBV12-3 or TRBV12-4, with D unclear. V was cut by 3 bases and J by 6 bases, with 15 bases left in between. The CDR3 sequence is 15 residues long. DNA for the CDR3: TGTGCCAGCAGTTTTGGGGTGGGGTCGCTCAATGAGCAGTTCTTC. Its protein product is CASSFGVGSLNEQFF.

The chain is built from TRBV12-5 and TRBJ1-1; D unclear. Germline V lookup: CDR1 LGHNT, CDR2 FRNRAP. The length of the CDR3 is 14 residues. V shed 1 base and J shed 0 bases, with 6 bases lying between them. CDR3 region: CASGLGAVNTEAFF. The DNA for the CDR3 is TGTGCTAGTGGTTTGGGAGCTGTGAACACTGAAGCTTTCTTT.